The 13 T cell receptor beta chains below come from one sample, sequenced in a study of cytomegalovirus exposure and HLA in healthy donors. Primers for the PCR totalled 60 Vbeta and 13 Jbeta. Libraries were prepared by immunoSEQ multiplex PCR; TCRdb keeps only in-frame clonotypes and omits some of them. The table lists 100,000 to 140,000 clones, roughly four fifths of them singletons. The sample taken for sequencing was PBMCs. These receptors originate from a young man in good health and CMV-seronegative.

This clone showed up just a few times. The chain couples TRBV4-2 to TRBJ2-1, with 11 bases lining up with TRBD2. CDR3 size: 17 residues. The ends lost 0 bases at V and 4 bases at J; junction bases unmatched: 5. From germline, CDR1 is LGHNA and CDR2 YNFKEQ. In DNA, the CDR3 is TGTGCCAGCAGCCAAGAGGGACTAGCGGCGAGGTACAATGAGCAGTTCTTC. This sequence encodes CASSQEGLAARYNEQFF.

This clone was detected only once. The chain is built from TRBV19 and TRBJ1-2; D is perhaps TRBD1 (5 bases). The germline V gene has CDR1 LNHDA and CDR2 SQIVND (reference sequence). The CDR3 contains 13 residues. V was shortened by 5 bases and J by 3 bases, with 10 bases between the two germline ends. DNA of the CDR3: TGTGCCAGTAGTGCAGGGATTTACTATGGCTACACCTTC. Its translation is CASSAGIYYGYTF.

This clone has only a few counts. The V gene is TRBV7-9, the J gene TRBJ1-4; D is possibly TRBD1 (5 bases). Trimming left V 1 base short and J 7 bases short, with 10 bases between. This CDR3 comprises 14 residues. CDR1 and CDR2 (germline): SEHNR, FQNEAQ (reference sequence). CDR3 in amino acids: CASSLGSGGEKLFF. CDR3 coding DNA: TGTGCCAGCAGCTTAGGTTCCGGGGGTGAAAAACTGTTTTTT.

The V and J genes are TRBV5-4 and TRBJ1-6, with 11 bases that match TRBD1. CDR3 length: 15 residues. CDR1 and CDR2 (germline): SGHNT, YYREEE (reference sequence). Trimming at V came to 4 bases and at J to 7 bases, leaving 4 bases not matched to a gene. The CDR3: CASSGRDRGNSPLHF. CDR3 DNA: TGTGCCAGCAGCGGCCGGGACAGGGGGAATTCACCCCTCCACTTT.

This sequence joins TRBV7-2 and TRBJ1-2; D may be TRBD1 (5 bases). This CDR3 comprises 13 residues. The germline V and J ends were trimmed by 5 bases and 8 bases, with 15 bases remaining between them. Per the germline V gene, CDR1 is SGHTA and CDR2 is FQGNSA. CDR3 nucleotide sequence: TGTGCCAGCAGCCCTGGGGGAGGAGAGGGCTACACCTTC. Translated: CASSPGGGEGYTF.

The gene calls are TRBV5-4 and TRBJ2-3; a possible D gene is TRBD2 (5 bases). The CDR3 contains 14 residues. Germline CDR1 and CDR2: SGHNT and YYREEE (reference sequence). V was pared by 5 bases and J by 1 base, with 11 bases between. The CDR3 nucleotides read TGTGCCAGCAGGGCTAGCATAGGCACAGATACGCAGTATTTT. Its translation: CASRASIGTDTQYF.

CDR3 coding DNA: TGTGCCAGCAGCGTCGAGGACATCTCTGGAAACACCATATATTTT. Protein product: CASSVEDISGNTIYF. The genes are TRBV9 and TRBJ1-3, with D tentatively TRBD1 (5 bases). CDR1 is SGDLS, CDR2 YYNGEE, per germline. CDR3 length: 15 amino acids. The V end was cut by 2 bases, the J end by 0 bases, with 9 bases between.

The chain recombines TRBV5-5 with TRBJ1-2, with D perhaps matching TRBD1 (6 bases). The germline V gene has CDR1 SGHKS and CDR2 YYEKEE (reference sequence). The CDR3 has 13 residues. Trimming pared 8 bases from V and 2 bases from J, leaving 13 bases between. The CDR3 DNA reads as TGTGCCAGTAGTATGGGGACAAACTATGGCTACACCTTC. Encoded protein: CASSMGTNYGYTF.

This clone was found once. V is TRBV7-9 and J is TRBJ2-1, with TRBD2 matching 8 bases. The CDR3 has 16 residues. V shed 3 bases, J shed 0 bases, and the junction held 4 bases outside the gene matches. Germline values: CDR1 SEHNR, CDR2 FQNEAQ (reference sequence). The CDR3 reads CASSLGLVGSYNEQFF. CDR3 coding DNA: TGTGCCAGCAGCTTGGGACTAGTGGGCTCCTACAATGAGCAGTTCTTC.

The chain joins TRBV6-5 to TRBJ1-6; the D gene is possibly TRBD1 (6 bases). CDR1 and CDR2 (germline): MNHEY, SVGAGI. The V gene lost 2 bases and the J gene lost 7 bases, with 12 bases spanning the gap. The CDR3 is 15 residues long. Here the CDR3 reads CASSYQGRGNSPLHF. In DNA, the CDR3 is TGTGCCAGCAGTTACCAGGGGAGGGGCAATTCACCCCTCCACTTT.

The chain uses TRBV9 and TRBJ2-7, with 7 nucleotides matching TRBD2. The CDR3 extends over 15 amino acids. The germline V gene has CDR1 SGDLS and CDR2 YYNGEE. V shed 0 bases, J shed 0 bases, and the junction held 3 bases outside the gene matches. The CDR3 is CASSVDGGSSYEQYF. In nucleotides, the CDR3 is TGTGCCAGCAGCGTAGACGGGGGGAGCTCCTACGAGCAGTACTTC.

The chain recombines TRBV29-1 with TRBJ2-3; a possible D gene is TRBD2 (5 bases). From germline, CDR1 is SQVTM and CDR2 ANQGSEA. The CDR3 has 16 residues. V lost 3 bases, J lost 2 bases, and 18 bases lay in between. The CDR3 DNA reads TGCAGCGTTGATGCCCCCGAGGGAGTATTCACAGATACGCAGTATTTT. As protein: CSVDAPEGVFTDTQYF.

This clone was found once. This chain connects TRBV6-1 to TRBJ2-5; D is unclear. Trimming removed 4 bases from V and 11 bases from J, with 11 bases in between. The CDR3 extends over 11 amino acids. Germline V gene data show CDR1 as MNHNS and CDR2 as SASEGT. Here the CDR3 DNA reads TGTGCCAGCAGTGGTGTTTTCGGGCAGTACTTC. It codes for CASSGVFGQYF.